This TCR beta chain was sequenced for a study of T cells expressing NK-cell markers. Study in general: Sorted CD3+CD56+NKG2C+, CD3+CD56+NKG2C- and CD3+CD56-NKG2C+ T-cell subsets were beta-chain profiled. Findings and limits, study-wide: The leading position in the CD3+CD56-NKG2C+ fraction of four donors also went to these clonotypes.

TCRdb derives one entry per CDR3 protein from the 5' RACE reads, leaving out DNA. The sample data list 500,000 to 600,000 distinct CDR3 sequences. Remarks on this clonotype: Antigen: not known.

This CDR3 is built from 16 residues. V usage is TRBV12-3 or TRBV12-4 and J usage is TRBJ2-5. The sample comprised blood T cells: a sorted CD56 or NKG2C T cell subset, CD4+ or CD8+ T cells, or bulk PBMC T cells (not recorded which). The TCR originated in a man aged 18 to 29 in good health. This chain's CDR3 is CASSLGGPNVQETQYF.